These 19 T cell receptor beta chains originate from one sample sequenced in a study of T-cell memory formation after mild COVID-19. TCRdb reanalysed the 5' RACE reads using MiXCR and keeps one entry per CDR3 protein. The sample has about 55,000 distinct CDR3 sequences, 25% to 35% seen once; the top ten hold roughly 43%. The specimen sequenced was PBMCs or a T cell subset sorted from them (not recorded which). All receptors derive from a man younger than 35 who had mild COVID-19 (a few samples of this study predate the infection). Cell type and time point are not known.

The genes are TRBV11-3 and TRBJ2-1; D not resolved. Trimming pared 5 bases from V and 5 bases from J, leaving 13 bases between. CDR1 and CDR2 from the germline V gene are SGHNT and YENEEA. CDR3 size: 14 residues. DNA for the CDR3: TGTGCCAGCAGCCCCACTATCCGGGACAATGAGCAGTTCTTC. Its protein product is CASSPTIRDNEQFF.

This clonotype has a handful of counts. The chain employs TRBV4-3 and TRBJ1-3, with D possibly being TRBD1 (5 bases). The CDR3 totals 15 residues. Germline lookup yields CDR1 LGHNA and CDR2 YSLEER. The ends were cut back, 4 bases at V and 0 bases at J, with 10 bases in the middle. The CDR3 DNA is TGCGCCAGCAGCCCGGGACTGAGCTCTGGAAACACCATATATTTT. Translating gives CASSPGLSSGNTIYF.

As to this clonotype: This may come from a read error, since a much larger clone is one base off. The chain employs TRBV11-1 and TRBJ2-7; D remains ambiguous. Germline values: CDR1 SGHAT, CDR2 FQDESV (reference sequence). CDR3 size: 11 residues. CDR3 in amino acids: CGSSLTAEQYF. DNA of the CDR3: TGTGGCAGCAGCTTGACGGCAGAGCAGTACTTC. The variable domain in full, completed from reference TRBV11-1 and TRBJ2-7, reads EAEVAQSPRYKITEKSQAVAFWCDPISGHATLYWYRQILGQGPELLVQFQDESVVDDSQLPKDRFSAERLKGVDSTLKIQPAELGDSAMYLCGSSLTAEQYFGPGTRLTVT.

The chain uses TRBV4-2 and TRBJ2-7, with a possible D match to TRBD2 (5 bases). The CDR3 has 15 residues. Trimming removed 0 bases at V and 7 bases at J, with 16 bases between. CDR1 LGHNA and CDR2 YNFKEQ come from the germline V gene. CDR3 amino acids: CASSQDGVGSGEQYV. The DNA for the CDR3 is TGTGCCAGCAGCCAAGATGGGGTCGGCTCGGGGGAGCAGTACGTC.

Only one count was recorded for this clonotype. The V call is TRBV7-2, the J call TRBJ1-5; TRBD1 matches at 7 bases. The CDR3 runs 16 residues. After removal of 5 bases from V and 0 bases from J, the junction contained 7 bases not matched to a gene. The V gene's germline CDR1 is SGHTA and CDR2 FQGNSA. The CDR3 protein is CASSAGTAYSNQPQHF. The CDR3 DNA reads TGTGCCAGCAGCGCCGGGACAGCTTATAGCAATCAGCCCCAGCATTTT.

The V and J genes are TRBV4-3 and TRBJ2-7; D is possibly TRBD1 or TRBD2 (5 bases each). This CDR3 region has 14 residues. CDR1 is LGHNA and CDR2 is YSLEER in the germline V gene. V dropped 5 bases and J dropped 6 bases, with 17 bases sitting between them. CDR3 coding DNA: TGCGCCAGCAGCTCAAGCCCCGGGGCTTCCGAGCAGTACTTC. It encodes CASSSSPGASEQYF.

About this clonotype itself: Because the CDR3's place on the DNA is in doubt, the DNA is left out and the CDR3 is given as listed by TCRdb. J is TRBJ2-2 and V is TRBV12-3 or TRBV12-4. The CDR3 numbers 17 amino acids, ends counted. The CDR3 is CASTHLRNINTGELFFF.

This clonotype was observed once. J is TRBJ2-7 and V is TRBV4-1, with 9 bases that match TRBD1. CDR1 and CDR2 from the germline V gene are MGHRA and YSYEKL. The CDR3 totals 15 residues. J was trimmed by 6 bases and V by 4 bases; bases with no gene match: 10. The CDR3 loop reads CASSPSQGQGIEQYF. The CDR3 DNA follows: TGCGCCAGCAGCCCCTCTCAGGGACAGGGTATCGAGCAGTACTTC.

This clonotype came up a few times. The chain has TRBV7-8 and TRBJ2-7, with a weak D call TRBD1 (6 bases). In germline, CDR1 is SGHVS, CDR2 FQNEAQ. CDR3 length equals 16 residues. V was shortened by 4 bases and J by 5 bases, with 21 bases between the two germline ends. CDR3 amino acids: CASSSAGEMLTHEQYF. The DNA for the CDR3 is TGTGCCAGCAGCTCGGCAGGGGAAATGCTTACTCACGAGCAGTACTTC.

This clonotype was observed a handful of times. The chain links TRBV7-2 to TRBJ2-7, with D tentatively TRBD2 (5 bases). Germline CDR1 reads SGHTA; CDR2 reads FQGNSA. Trimming pared 0 bases from V and 0 bases from J, leaving 12 bases between. CDR3 length: 16 residues. The CDR3 reads CASSLAGPGSSYEQYF. In DNA, the CDR3 is TGTGCCAGCAGCTTAGCAGGACCTGGGAGCTCCTACGAGCAGTACTTC. Together with reference TRBV7-2 and TRBJ2-7, the CDR3 gives the full variable domain: GAGVSQSPSNKVTEKGKDVELRCDPISGHTALYWYRQSLGQGLEFLIYFQGNSAPDKSGLPSDRFSAERTGGSVSTLTIQRTQQEDSAVYLCASSLAGPGSSYEQYFGPGTRLTVT.

The table lists this clonotype with a few counts. CDR3 DNA: TGCGCCAGCAGCCAAGAGGAGGGGGCGAGGAACGAGCAGTACTTC. It codes for CASSQEEGARNEQYF. The chain uses TRBV4-1 and TRBJ2-7; a possible D gene is TRBD1 (7 bases). Trimming took off 0 bases at V and 5 bases at J, with 14 bases between the two ends. CDR3 size: 15 residues. The V gene's germline CDR1 is MGHRA and CDR2 YSYEKL.

The chain is built from TRBV30 and TRBJ1-2; D is unresolved. V shed 3 bases and J shed 0 bases, with 5 bases lying between them. Germline CDR1 reads GTSNPN; CDR2 reads SVGIG (reference sequence). This CDR3 has 12 amino acids. CDR3: CAWRYANYGYTF. The CDR3 nucleotides are TGTGCCTGGAGATACGCTAACTATGGCTACACCTTC.

V and J are TRBV2 and TRBJ1-1; unclear D gene. Germline V gene sequence: CDR1 SNHLY, CDR2 FYNNEI. Trimming cost V 3 bases and J 4 bases, with 15 bases left between them. The CDR3 contains 15 residues. CDR3 sequence: CASSDEERRRTEAFF. The CDR3 DNA sequence: TGTGCCAGCAGTGATGAGGAAAGGAGGCGCACTGAAGCTTTCTTT.

This chain uses TRBV7-6 with TRBJ2-1; TRBD1 is a possible D gene (6 bases). Germline values: CDR1 SGHVS, CDR2 FNYEAQ. V was shortened by 6 bases and J by 0 bases, with 15 bases between the two germline ends. The CDR3 is made up of 16 amino acids. DNA of the CDR3: TGTGCCAGCAGTAGTGCAGGGGAAAGCTCCTACAATGAGCAGTTCTTC. It specifies CASSSAGESSYNEQFF.

This clonotype was observed a handful of times. V usage is TRBV5-6 and J usage is TRBJ1-3; a weak D match, TRBD1 (5 bases). Trimming took off 4 bases at V and 2 bases at J, with 10 bases between the two ends. The CDR3 covers 14 residues. Looked up from germline, CDR1 is SGHDT and CDR2 is YYEEEE. The CDR3 DNA reads TGTGCCAGCAGCCGGGGGACGGCTGGAAACACCATATATTTT. It codes for CASSRGTAGNTIYF.

This clonotype came up a few times. V usage is TRBV29-1 and J usage is TRBJ2-2; D is undetermined. CDR1 is SQVTM, CDR2 ANQGSEA, per germline. Trimming took 4 bases from V and 3 from J, leaving 9 bases between them. The CDR3 has 13 residues. CDR3 region: CSVVKSDTGELFF. CDR3 nucleotide sequence: TGCAGCGTTGTAAAATCGGACACCGGGGAGCTGTTTTTT.

The gene calls are TRBV7-2 and TRBJ1-2; D might be TRBD1 (5 bases). The germline gives CDR1 SGHTA, CDR2 FQGNSA. The V end lost 1 base, the J end lost 4 bases, and 13 bases lay between the germline ends. The length of the CDR3 is 15 residues. The CDR3 nucleotides are TGTGCCAGCAGCTTAGGACAGAGCTACTCCTATGGCTACACCTTC. It encodes CASSLGQSYSYGYTF. The full variable domain, completed using reference TRBV7-2 and TRBJ1-2, is GAGVSQSPSNKVTEKGKDVELRCDPISGHTALYWYRQSLGQGLEFLIYFQGNSAPDKSGLPSDRFSAERTGGSVSTLTIQRTQQEDSAVYLCASSLGQSYSYGYTFGSGTRLTVV.

The V call is TRBV7-9, the J call TRBJ2-5, with D uncertain. Germline V gene sequence: CDR1 SEHNR, CDR2 FQNEAQ (reference sequence). With 2 bases removed from V and 5 bases from J, the gap between germline ends came to 6 bases. This CDR3 spans 12 amino acids. The CDR3 loop reads CASSLQWETQYF. The CDR3, as DNA: TGTGCCAGCAGCTTACAGTGGGAGACCCAGTACTTC.

J is TRBJ2-7 and V is TRBV6-5; D unclear. Trimming stripped 6 bases from V and 5 bases from J, with 14 bases between. CDR1 and CDR2 from the germline V gene are MNHEY and SVGAGI. The CDR3 totals 13 residues. DNA for the CDR3: TGTGCCAGCAGACGAACCGACCGGGACGAGCAGTACTTC. It specifies CASRRTDRDEQYF.